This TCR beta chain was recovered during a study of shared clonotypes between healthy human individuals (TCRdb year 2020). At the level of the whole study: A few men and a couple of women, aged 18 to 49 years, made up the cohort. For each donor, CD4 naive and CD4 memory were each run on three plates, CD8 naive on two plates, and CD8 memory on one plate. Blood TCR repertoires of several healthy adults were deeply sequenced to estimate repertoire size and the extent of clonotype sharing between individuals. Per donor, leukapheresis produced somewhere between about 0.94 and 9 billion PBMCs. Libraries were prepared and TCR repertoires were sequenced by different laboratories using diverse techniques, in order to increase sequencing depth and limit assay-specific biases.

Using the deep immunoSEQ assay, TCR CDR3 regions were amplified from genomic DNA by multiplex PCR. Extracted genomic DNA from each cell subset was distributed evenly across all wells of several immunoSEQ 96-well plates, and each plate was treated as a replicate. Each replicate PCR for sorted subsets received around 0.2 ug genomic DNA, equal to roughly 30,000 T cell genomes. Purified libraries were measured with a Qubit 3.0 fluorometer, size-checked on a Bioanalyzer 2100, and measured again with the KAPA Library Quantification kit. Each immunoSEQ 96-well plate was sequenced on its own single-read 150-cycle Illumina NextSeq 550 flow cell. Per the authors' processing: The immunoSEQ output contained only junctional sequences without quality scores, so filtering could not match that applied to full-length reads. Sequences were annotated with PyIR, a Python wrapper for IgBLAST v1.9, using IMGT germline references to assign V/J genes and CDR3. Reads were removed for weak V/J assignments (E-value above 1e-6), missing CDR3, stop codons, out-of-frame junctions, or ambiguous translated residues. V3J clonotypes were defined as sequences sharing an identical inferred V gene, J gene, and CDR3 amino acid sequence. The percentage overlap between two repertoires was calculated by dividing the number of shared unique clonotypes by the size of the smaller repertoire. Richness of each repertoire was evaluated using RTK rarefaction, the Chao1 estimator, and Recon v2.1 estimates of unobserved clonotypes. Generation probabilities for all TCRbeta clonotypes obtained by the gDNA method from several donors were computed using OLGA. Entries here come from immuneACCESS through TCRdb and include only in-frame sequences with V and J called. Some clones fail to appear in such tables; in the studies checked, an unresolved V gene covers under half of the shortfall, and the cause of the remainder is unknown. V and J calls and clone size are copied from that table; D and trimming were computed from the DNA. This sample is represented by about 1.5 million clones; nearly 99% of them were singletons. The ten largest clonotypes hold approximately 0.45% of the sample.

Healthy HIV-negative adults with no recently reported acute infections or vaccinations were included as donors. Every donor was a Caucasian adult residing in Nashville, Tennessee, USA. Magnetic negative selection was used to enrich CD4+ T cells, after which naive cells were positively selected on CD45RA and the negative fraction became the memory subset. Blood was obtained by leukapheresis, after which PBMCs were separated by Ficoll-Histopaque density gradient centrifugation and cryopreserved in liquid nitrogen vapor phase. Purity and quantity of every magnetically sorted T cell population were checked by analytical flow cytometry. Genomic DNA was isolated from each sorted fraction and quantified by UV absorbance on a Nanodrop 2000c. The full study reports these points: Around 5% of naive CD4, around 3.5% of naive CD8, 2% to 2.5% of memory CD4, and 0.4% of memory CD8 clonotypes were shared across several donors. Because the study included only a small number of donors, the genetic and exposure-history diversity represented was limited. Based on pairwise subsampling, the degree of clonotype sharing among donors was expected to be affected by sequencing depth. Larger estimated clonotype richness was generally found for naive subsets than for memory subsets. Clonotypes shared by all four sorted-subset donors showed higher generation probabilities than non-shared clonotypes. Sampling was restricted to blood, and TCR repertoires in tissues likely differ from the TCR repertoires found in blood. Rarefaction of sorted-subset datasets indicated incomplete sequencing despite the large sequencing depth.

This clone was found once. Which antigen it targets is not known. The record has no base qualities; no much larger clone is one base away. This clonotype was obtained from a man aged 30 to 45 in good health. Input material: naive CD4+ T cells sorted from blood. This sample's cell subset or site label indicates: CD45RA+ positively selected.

The DNA reads as follows: TGTGCCAGCAGCGAAGGGCCGGGACAGGGGGAGACCCAGTACTTC. This is translated as CASSEGPGQGETQYF. Recombination connected TRBV5-5 to TRBJ2-5, and TRBD1 aligns with 10 junction nucleotides. For this chain, trimming is 4 bases at the V end and 5 bases at the J end, and the number of junction bases without a gene match is 8. CDR1 is given as SGHKS and CDR2 as YYEKEE, both from the germline V gene (reference sequence). Reading from cysteine to phenylalanine, the CDR3 counts 15 amino acids. Only the CDR3 region is kept as DNA, spanning 45 bases read in frame from base 1.